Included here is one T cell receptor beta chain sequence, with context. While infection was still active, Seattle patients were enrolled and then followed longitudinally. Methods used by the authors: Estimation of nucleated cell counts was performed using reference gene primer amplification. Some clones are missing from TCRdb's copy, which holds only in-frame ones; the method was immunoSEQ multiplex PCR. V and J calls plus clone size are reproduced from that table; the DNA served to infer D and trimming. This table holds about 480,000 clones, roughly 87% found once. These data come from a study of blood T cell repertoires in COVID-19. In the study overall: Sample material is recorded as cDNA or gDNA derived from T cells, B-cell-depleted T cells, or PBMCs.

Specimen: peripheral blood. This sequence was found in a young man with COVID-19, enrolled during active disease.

The CDR3 nucleotides are TGTGCCAGCAGTTACGCGGACAGGGTTCTGATCTATGGCTACACCTTC. It encodes CASSYADRVLIYGYTF. The chain joins TRBV6-2 or TRBV6-3 to TRBJ1-2, with TRBD1 matching over 8 bases. Germline V CDR1 and CDR2: MNHEY, SVGEGT. Germline trimming cut 2 bases from V and 4 bases from J; bases unmatched to any gene: 9. The CDR3 extends over 16 amino acids.